Following are 4 T cell receptor beta chains from one sample sequenced in a study of CD8+ T cells in alopecia areata. Sequencing templates came from extracted RNA that was reverse transcribed into cDNA. Assay: immunoSEQ multiplex PCR; the TCRdb copy retains only in-frame clones and omits some. The table includes more than 95,000 clones, 35% to 45% detected once. Material for sequencing was CD4+ T cells sorted from blood. The receptors come from a human donor with alopecia areata.

The gene calls are TRBV4-2 and TRBJ2-3, with D hard to call. V was cut by 6 bases and J by 6 bases, with 13 bases left in between. This CDR3 comprises 13 residues. Germline V lookup: CDR1 LGHNA, CDR2 YNFKEQ. The CDR3 bases are TGTGCCAGCAGGGGCCCCCAAAAGGATACGCAGTATTTT. Translation gives CASRGPQKDTQYF.

The chain carries TRBV28 and TRBJ1-1; D uncertain. V gave up 7 bases and J gave up 6 bases, with 18 bases separating them. The CDR3 has 14 amino acids. Germline V CDR1 and CDR2: MDHEN, SYDVKM. The CDR3 DNA is TGTGCCAGCACTCCTGCCGGACTCAAATCTGAAGCTTTCTTT. Its translation: CASTPAGLKSEAFF.

The chain has TRBV29-1 and TRBJ2-7, with TRBD1 matching 7 bases. CDR3 length: 11 amino acids. Germline trimming cut 6 bases from V and 5 bases from J; bases unmatched to any gene: 4. Per germline, CDR1 SQVTM and CDR2 ANQGSEA. The CDR3 loop is CSVGTANEQYF. In DNA, the CDR3 is TGCAGCGTCGGGACAGCGAACGAGCAGTACTTC.

This clone showed up just a few times. V and J are TRBV29-1 and TRBJ2-5; D perhaps matches TRBD1 (6 bases). This CDR3 region has 13 residues. V lost 0 bases and J 1 base, leaving 6 bases between the germline ends. Germline V gives CDR1 SQVTM, CDR2 ANQGSEA. The CDR3: CSVEDRGQETQYF. DNA of the CDR3: TGCAGCGTTGAAGACAGGGGCCAAGAGACCCAGTACTTC.